The clone carrying this TCR beta chain was picked up a small number of times. Authors' processing steps: Nucleated cell counts were estimated from reference gene primer amplification. Assay: immunoSEQ multiplex PCR; the TCRdb copy retains only in-frame clones and omits some. The D gene and trimming were derived from the DNA, and the V and J assignments and clone size from that table. The data hold about 80,000 clones, with 89% observed a single time. The sample belongs to a study of blood T cell repertoires in COVID-19. Background on the study: Donors in the United States, Italy and Spain gave samples during acute or convalescent COVID-19. Nucleic acid was either cDNA or gDNA, and it came from T cells, B-cell-depleted T cells, or PBMCs.

The CDR3 has 15 residues. Germline-derived CDR1 and CDR2 are LGHNT and FRNRAP. Trimming left V 1 base short and J 4 bases short, with 11 bases between. V is TRBV12-5 and J is TRBJ1-5, with D possibly TRBD1 on 6 matching bases. Sequences were obtained from peripheral blood. This TCR was recovered from a man in his sixties or seventies with active or convalescent COVID-19. CDR3 in DNA: TGTGCTAGTGGTTTGGAGCAGGACAGAAATCAGCCCCAGCATTTT. Translated: CASGLEQDRNQPQHF.